These 8 T cell receptor beta chains were sequenced from one sample in a study of identical twins. In TCRdb, the 5' RACE reads were re-called with MiXCR into one record per CDR3 protein. The sample lists 750,000 to 950,000 distinct CDR3 sequences, 12% occurring once. In addition, the sample was reused for a study of yellow fever vaccine responses in identical twins.

The sequenced sample was PBMCs. The source is a young woman in good health.

The chain links TRBV12-3 or TRBV12-4 to TRBJ2-5; perhaps TRBD2 as D (6 bases). V dropped 5 bases and J dropped 5 bases, with 24 bases sitting between them. This CDR3 is 17 amino acids long. The CDR3 DNA is TGTGCCAGCAGTGTCTTCGGGAGCACAGTGGCAAGCGAGACCCAGTACTTC. Translated: CASSVFGSTVASETQYF.

The chain carries TRBV5-1 and TRBJ2-7; 10 nucleotides line up with TRBD1. Germline V gene sequence: CDR1 SGHRS, CDR2 YFSETQ. Trimming cost V 3 bases and J 6 bases; bases outside gene matches: 3. CDR3 size: 13 residues. CDR3 sequence reads: CASSWRTGGEQYV. CDR3 nucleotides: TGCGCCAGCAGCTGGCGGACAGGGGGCGAGCAGTACGTC.

The genes are TRBV12-3 or TRBV12-4 and TRBJ1-1; a possible D gene is TRBD1 (5 bases). The CDR3 length is 18 residues. CDR3 in amino acids: CTFSLARRGILMNTEAFF. In DNA form, the CDR3 reads TGTACCTTCAGTTTAGCGCGACGGGGGATCTTAATGAACACTGAAGCTTTCTTT.

This clonotype has only a few counts. The chain combines TRBV27 with TRBJ2-1; D possibly corresponds to TRBD2 (7 bases). This CDR3 has 19 residues. The V gene's germline CDR1 is MNHEY and CDR2 SMNVEV (reference sequence). V lost 5 bases and J 3 bases, leaving 26 bases between the germline ends. The CDR3 nucleotides are TGTGCCAGCAGTCGGAGGGGGGGAGGTGTTGTTGTGGACTACAATGAGCAGTTCTTC. Translation gives CASSRRGGGVVVDYNEQFF.

The rearrangement links TRBV7-9 to TRBJ1-1; TRBD1 matches 8 bases. V lost 0 bases and J lost 2; bases outside the gene matches: 5. CDR1 SEHNR and CDR2 FQNEAQ come from the germline V gene (reference sequence). The CDR3 spans 16 residues. CDR3 in amino acids: CASSLAWTGFNTEAFF. The CDR3 coding sequence is TGTGCCAGCAGCTTAGCTTGGACAGGGTTTAACACTGAAGCTTTCTTT. Looking up the rest from reference TRBV7-9 and TRBJ1-1 gives the full variable domain: DTGVSQNPRHKITKRGQNVTFRCDPISEHNRLYWYRQTLGQGPEFLTYFQNEAQLEKSRLLSDRFSAERPKGSFSTLEIQRTEQGDSAMYLCASSLAWTGFNTEAFFGQGTRLTVV.

This clonotype has more than one count but fewer than ten. The chain employs TRBV6-1 and TRBJ1-1, with 12 bases fitting TRBD1. CDR3 length: 16 residues. V trimming: 5 bases; J trimming: 4 bases; junction bases outside the gene matches: 8. Germline V lookup: CDR1 MNHNS, CDR2 SASEGT. DNA for the CDR3: TGTGCCAGCAGTAGGGACAGGGGGCGCGTACGCACTGAAGCTTTCTTT. Residues: CASSRDRGRVRTEAFF.

This clonotype was seen at least ten times. The chain links TRBV3-1 to TRBJ2-5; 7 nucleotides align to TRBD2. After removal of 4 bases from V and 4 bases from J, the junction contained 9 bases not matched to a gene. The CDR3 contains 15 residues. The V gene's germline CDR1 is LGHDT and CDR2 YNNKEL (reference sequence). CDR3 amino acids: CASSPYIGGSETQYF. The CDR3 region has the DNA TGTGCCAGCAGCCCCTATATCGGGGGGTCAGAGACCCAGTACTTC.

This clonotype came up many times. The rearrangement joins TRBV20-1 to TRBJ1-2; 9 bases are shared with TRBD1. The V gene end was trimmed by 3 bases and the J gene end by 0 bases; junction bases not matched to a gene: 5. This CDR3 is 15 amino acids long. Per the germline V gene, CDR1 is DFQATT and CDR2 is SNEGSKA (reference sequence). CDR3 in amino acids: CSARGQGTANYGYTF. The CDR3 nucleotides are TGCAGTGCTAGGGGACAGGGTACGGCTAACTATGGCTACACCTTC.